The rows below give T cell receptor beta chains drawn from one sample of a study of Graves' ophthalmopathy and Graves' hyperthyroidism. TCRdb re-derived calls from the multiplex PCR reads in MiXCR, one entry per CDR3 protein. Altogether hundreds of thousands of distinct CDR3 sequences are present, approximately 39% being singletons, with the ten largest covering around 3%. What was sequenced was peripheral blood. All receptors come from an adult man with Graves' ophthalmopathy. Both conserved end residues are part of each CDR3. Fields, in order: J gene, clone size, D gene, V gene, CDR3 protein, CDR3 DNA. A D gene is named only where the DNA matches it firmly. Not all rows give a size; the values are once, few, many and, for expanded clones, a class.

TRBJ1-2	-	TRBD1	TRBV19	CASSPSGTGGTGSGYTF	TGTGCCAGTAGTCCTTCCGGGACAGGGGGCACTGGGAGTGGCTACACCTTC
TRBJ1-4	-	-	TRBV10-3	CASSFTGIATNEKLFF	TGTGCCAGCAGTTTCACAGGGATCGCAACTAATGAAAAACTGTTTTTT
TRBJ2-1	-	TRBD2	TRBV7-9	CAFRGGRGEQFF	TGTGCCTTCCGGGGGGGGAGAGGGGAGCAGTTCTTC
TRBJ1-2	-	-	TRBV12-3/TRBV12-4	CASGKRQPPNYGYTF	TGTGCCAGCGGGAAAAGACAGCCACCAAACTATGGCTACACCTTC
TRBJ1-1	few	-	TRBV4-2	CASSQQGGGITEAFF	TGTGCCAGCAGCCAGCAAGGGGGGGGGATCACTGAAGCTTTCTTT
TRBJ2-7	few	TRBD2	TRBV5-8	CASSSMSGRGYEQYF	TGTGCCAGCAGTTCCATGAGCGGGAGGGGTTACGAGCAGTACTTC
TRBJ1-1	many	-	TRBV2	CASFLASTEAFF	TGTGCCAGCTTCCTGGCGAGCACTGAAGCTTTCTTT
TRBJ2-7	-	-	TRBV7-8	CASSATGSEQYF	TGTGCCAGCAGCGCAACAGGGTCTGAGCAGTACTTC
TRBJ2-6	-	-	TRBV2	CASGTGGNVLTF	TGTGCCAGCGGGACCGGGGGCAACGTCCTGACTTTC
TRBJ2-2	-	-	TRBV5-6	CASSPSPTGELFF	TGTGCCAGCAGCCCCAGTCCAACCGGGGAGCTGTTTTTT
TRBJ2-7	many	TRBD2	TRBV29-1	CSVKGASGPSYEQYF	TGCAGCGTAAAAGGGGCTAGCGGGCCCTCCTACGAGCAGTACTTC
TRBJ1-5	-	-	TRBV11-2	CASSETQGQPRHF	TGTGCCAGCAGCGAAACCCAGGGGCAGCCCCGGCATTTT
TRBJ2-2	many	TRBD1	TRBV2	CASTNRVGQANTGELFF	TGTGCCAGCACAAATAGAGTGGGACAGGCTAACACCGGGGAGCTGTTTTTT
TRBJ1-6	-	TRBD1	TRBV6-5	CASSYGPDRRNSPLHF	TGTGCCAGCAGTTACGGCCCGGACAGGAGAAATTCACCCCTCCACTTT
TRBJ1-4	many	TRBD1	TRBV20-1	CSANPGTGTQNEKLFF	TGCAGTGCAAACCCCGGGACAGGGACCCAAAATGAAAAACTGTTTTTT
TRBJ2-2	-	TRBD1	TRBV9	CASSAGTAGRELFF	TGTGCCAGCAGCGCAGGGACAGCTGGCAGGGAGCTGTTTTTT
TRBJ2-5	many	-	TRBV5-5	CASSWWGEQETQYF	TGTGCCAGCAGCTGGTGGGGGGAGCAAGAGACCCAGTACTTC
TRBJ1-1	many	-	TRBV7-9	CASSFPTARRGAFF	TGTGCCAGCAGCTTTCCGACGGCGAGGAGGGGGGCTTTCTTT
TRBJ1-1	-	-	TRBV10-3	CAITSTGNTEAFF	TGTGCCATCACCTCGACAGGAAACACTGAAGCTTTCTTT
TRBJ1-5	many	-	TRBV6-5	CASSYLTGNQPQHF	TGTGCCAGCAGTTACTTAACAGGGAATCAGCCCCAGCATTTT
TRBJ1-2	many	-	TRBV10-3	CAIMGIISGHYGYTF	TGTGCCATCATGGGCATCATCTCAGGCCACTATGGCTACACCTTC
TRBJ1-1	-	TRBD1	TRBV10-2	CASRRQGRRTEAFF	TGTGCCAGCAGACGACAGGGGAGGAGGACTGAAGCTTTCTTT
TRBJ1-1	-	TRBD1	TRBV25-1	CARDLGTGGSVNTEAFF	TGTGCTAGAGATCTCGGGACAGGGGGATCGGTGAACACTGAAGCTTTCTTT
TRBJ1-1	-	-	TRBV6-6	CASSYDPTEAFF	TGTGCCAGCTCCTACGATCCTACTGAAGCTTTCTTT
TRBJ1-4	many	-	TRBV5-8	CASSFNRNEKLFF	TGTGCCAGCAGCTTCAATCGGAATGAAAAACTGTTTTTT
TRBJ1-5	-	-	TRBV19	CAWSVGLTQPQHF	TGTGCCTGGAGTGTTGGGCTTACGCAGCCCCAGCATTTT
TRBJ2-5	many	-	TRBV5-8	CASSSGVAPQETQYF	TGTGCCAGCAGCTCCGGAGTAGCGCCACAAGAGACCCAGTACTTC
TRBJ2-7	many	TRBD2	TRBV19	CASSIVTSGAYEQYF	TGTGCCAGTAGTATCGTGACTAGCGGGGCCTACGAGCAGTACTTC